Below, 17 T cell receptor beta chains from the same sample are listed, as sequenced in a study of shared clonotypes between healthy human individuals. Naive CD8 isolation took CD45RO-negative cells positively selected for CCR7 and excluded terminally differentiated effector memory CD45RA+ cells. Measured with immunoSEQ multiplex PCR; TCRdb has only the in-frame clones, and not every one. The data contain about 1,800,000 clones, roughly 94% of them singletons. Sequenced: naive CD8+ T cells sorted from blood. The receptors were sampled from a man in his late teens or twenties in good health.

A word on this clone: In the same sample, other DNA sequences code for this CDR3. This chain joins TRBV19 and TRBJ2-2, with unresolved D. V dropped 3 bases and J dropped 6 bases, with 8 bases sitting between them. Germline V lookup: CDR1 LNHDA, CDR2 SQIVND (reference sequence). The CDR3 has 13 residues. The CDR3 here is CASSIVGPGELFF. The CDR3 DNA sequence: TGTGCCAGTAGTATCGTGGGTCCCGGGGAGCTGTTTTTT.

The V gene is TRBV25-1, the J gene TRBJ1-1, with D maybe TRBD1 (5 bases). Germline loops: CDR1 MGHDK, CDR2 SYGVNS. Trimming took 4 bases from V and 0 from J, leaving 9 bases between them. The CDR3 is 14 amino acids. The CDR3 is CASSVTDMNTEAFF. The CDR3 bases are TGTGCCAGCAGTGTGACAGACATGAACACTGAAGCTTTCTTT.

The chain employs TRBV19 and TRBJ2-7, with 7 bases aligning to TRBD2. Trimming took 4 bases from V and 4 from J; bases not matched to a gene: 1. Germline CDR1 reads LNHDA; CDR2 reads SQIVND (reference sequence). This CDR3 has 12 amino acids. CDR3 nucleotide sequence: TGTGCCAGTAGTAGGGAGGGATACGAGCAGTACTTC. Translating gives CASSREGYEQYF.

This clone was recorded only once. The chain employs TRBV5-1 and TRBJ2-7; D gene unclear. The length of the CDR3 is 13 residues. The ends were cut back, 5 bases at V and 0 bases at J, with 9 bases in the middle. Germline V lookup: CDR1 SGHRS, CDR2 YFSETQ. In nucleotides, the CDR3 is TGCGCCAGCAGGGCTATGAGCTCCTACGAGCAGTACTTC. Translated: CASRAMSSYEQYF.

The chain combines TRBV19 with TRBJ1-2; D gene unclear. This CDR3 has 13 residues. From germline, CDR1 is LNHDA and CDR2 SQIVND (reference sequence). V lost 10 bases, J lost 3 bases, and 15 bases lay in between. CDR3 residues: CATEAGDHYGYTF. The CDR3 coding sequence is TGTGCCACGGAGGCAGGCGATCACTATGGCTACACCTTC.

The gene calls are TRBV7-9 and TRBJ2-7; TRBD1 aligns across 7 bases. This CDR3 has 12 residues. CDR1 is SEHNR, CDR2 FQNEAQ, per germline (reference sequence). J gave up 6 bases and V 5 bases, and 4 bases lay outside the gene matches. DNA for the CDR3: TGTGCCAGCAGCGGTTCAGGGGGCGAGCAGTACTTC. Translated, it gives CASSGSGGEQYF.

This clone has a single count. The chain couples TRBV13 to TRBJ2-5; tentatively, D is TRBD1 or TRBD2 (5 bases each). Germline values: CDR1 PRHDT, CDR2 FYEKMQ (reference sequence). Trimming left V 4 bases short and J 2 bases short, with 8 bases between. This CDR3 comprises 13 residues. This CDR3 reads CASSWGFQETQYF. CDR3 sequence (DNA): TGTGCCAGCAGCTGGGGGTTTCAAGAGACCCAGTACTTC.

J is TRBJ2-3 and V is TRBV30; TRBD2 aligns across 16 bases. The CDR3 runs 15 residues. After removal of 8 bases from V and 4 bases from J, the junction contained 6 bases not matched to a gene. Germline loops: CDR1 GTSNPN, CDR2 SVGIG (reference sequence). CDR3 protein: CARGGTSGRADTQYF. For the CDR3, the DNA is TGTGCCAGGGGAGGGACTAGCGGGAGGGCAGATACGCAGTATTTT.

The chain employs TRBV29-1 and TRBJ2-2; 8 bases are a match to TRBD1. Germline V gene data show CDR1 as SQVTM and CDR2 as ANQGSEA. This CDR3 contains 12 residues. The V gene end was trimmed by 5 bases and the J gene end by 4 bases; junction bases not matched to a gene: 0. CDR3 sequence: CSVQGATGELFF. CDR3 nucleotide sequence: TGCAGCGTTCAGGGGGCCACCGGGGAGCTGTTTTTT.

Remarks on this clone: At one boundary the junction diverges from the germline segment, which might be a read error. V usage is TRBV7-7 and J usage is TRBJ2-5, with 7 bases aligning to TRBD1. This CDR3 spans 15 amino acids. Per the germline V gene, CDR1 is SSHAT and CDR2 is FNYEAQ (reference sequence). CDR3 bases: TGTGCTAGCAGCTTAGAGATAGGGGGCCGGGAGACCCAGTACTTC. This gives the protein CASSLEIGGRETQYF. Variable domain in full (rest from reference TRBV7-7 and TRBJ2-5): GAGVSQSPRYKVTKRGQDVTLRCDPISSHATLYWYQQALGQGPEFLTYFNYEAQPDKSGLPSDRFSAERPEGSISTLTIQRTEQRDSAMYRCASSLEIGGRETQYFGPGTRLLVL.

The chain carries TRBV9 and TRBJ2-3, with a possible D match to TRBD2 (7 bases). Germline assignment: CDR1 SGDLS and CDR2 YYNGEE. There are 15 residues in the CDR3. Trimming shortened V by 5 bases and J by 2 bases, and 15 bases separated the two germline ends. CDR3 sequence (DNA): TGTGCCAGCAGTACAGGGACTATCAACACAGATACGCAGTATTTT. Translated, it gives CASSTGTINTDTQYF.

The chain links TRBV7-9 to TRBJ2-7; 7 bases agree with TRBD1. V was clipped by 4 bases and J by 5 bases; unmatched bases: 5. Germline-derived CDR1 and CDR2 are SEHNR and FQNEAQ (reference sequence). This CDR3 comprises 13 residues. The CDR3 DNA sequence: TGTGCCAGCAGCTCGACAGGGATCGACGAGCAGTACTTC. Its translation is CASSSTGIDEQYF.

The chain employs TRBV27 and TRBJ1-1; D possibly corresponds to TRBD1 (6 bases). V lost 3 bases to trimming and J lost 4 bases, with 9 bases between them. This CDR3 is built from 13 residues. Germline loops: CDR1 MNHEY, CDR2 SMNVEV (reference sequence). The DNA of the CDR3 is TGTGCCAGCAGTTTCGCCAGGGGCACTGAAGCTTTCTTT. Amino acids: CASSFARGTEAFF.

The chain is built from TRBV28 and TRBJ2-7; 10 bases match TRBD2. This CDR3 region has 15 residues. The germline gives CDR1 MDHEN, CDR2 SYDVKM. V shed 6 bases, J shed 1 base, and the junction held 6 bases outside the gene matches. In DNA, the CDR3 is TGTGCCAGCAGGACTGGACTAGCGGAATCCTACGAGCAGTACTTC. Translation gives CASRTGLAESYEQYF.

The chain couples TRBV13 to TRBJ2-1, with TRBD2 matching over 11 bases. Unmatched junction bases numbered 12, after V lost 5 bases and J lost 0 bases. Germline V CDR1 and CDR2: PRHDT, FYEKMQ (reference sequence). CDR3 length: 19 residues. The CDR3 sequence is CASSAPGLAETYSYNEQFF. CDR3 bases: TGTGCCAGCAGCGCACCGGGACTAGCGGAGACCTACTCCTACAATGAGCAGTTCTTC. Complete variable domain (other parts from reference TRBV13 and TRBJ2-1): AAGVIQSPRHLIKEKRETATLKCYPIPRHDTVYWYQQGPGQDPQFLISFYEKMQSDKGSIPDRFSAQQFSDYHSELNMSSLELGDSALYFCASSAPGLAETYSYNEQFFGPGTRLTVL.

V is TRBV9 and J is TRBJ2-5; D is possibly TRBD2 (5 bases). V was trimmed by 3 bases and J by 7 bases, leaving 19 bases between them. Germline CDR1 and CDR2: SGDLS and YYNGEE. CDR3 size: 15 residues. The CDR3 here is CASSGAGDGWLTQYF. The CDR3 coding sequence is TGTGCCAGCAGCGGAGCCGGGGATGGTTGGTTGACCCAGTACTTC.

The chain uses TRBV30 and TRBJ1-2; no definite D call. The CDR3 consists of 14 residues. V lost 2 bases to trimming and J lost 0 bases, with 10 bases between them. CDR1 is GTSNPN and CDR2 is SVGIG in the germline V gene (reference sequence). The CDR3 reads CAWSFGAANYGYTF. As DNA, the CDR3 is TGTGCCTGGAGTTTTGGTGCGGCTAACTATGGCTACACCTTC. Complete variable domain (other parts from reference TRBV30 and TRBJ1-2): SQTIHQWPATLVQPVGSPLSLECTVEGTSNPNLYWYRQAAGRGLQLLFYSVGIGQISSEVPQNLSASRPQDRQFILSSKKLLLSDSGFYLCAWSFGAANYGYTFGSGTRLTVV.